Each of the 7 T cell receptor beta chains below was sequenced from the same sample in a study of spatial heterogeneity in lung cancer. As to time point: sample taken at primary tumor resection. Unsorted whole RNA of tumor, nontumor lung or frozen PBMC was sequenced. In TCRdb, the 5' RACE reads were re-called with MiXCR into one record per CDR3 protein. This table holds roughly 100,000 distinct CDR3 sequences, around 9% found once. Specimen: PBMCs, collected at surgery. The receptors shown here come from a male donor with early-stage non-small cell lung cancer.

This clonotype was seen repeatedly, ten times or more. The rearrangement joins TRBV29-1 to TRBJ1-2; D gene unclear. The CDR3 has 8 residues. The V gene lost 6 bases and the J gene lost 9 bases, with 5 bases spanning the gap. Germline lookup yields CDR1 SQVTM and CDR2 ANQGSEA. CDR3 in amino acids: CSVGSYTF. CDR3 DNA: TGCAGCGTAGGTAGCTACACCTTC.

The table lists this clonotype with a few counts. This chain connects TRBV7-2 to TRBJ2-5; 8 bases align to TRBD2. This CDR3 spans 15 amino acids. V dropped 3 bases and J dropped 1; count of bases not matched to a gene: 4. CDR1 and CDR2 (germline): SGHTA, FQGNSA. CDR3 region: CASSLRGALQETQYF. The CDR3 coding sequence is TGTGCCAGCAGCTTGCGGGGGGCCCTCCAAGAGACCCAGTACTTC.

This clonotype was observed many times. The gene calls are TRBV9 and TRBJ1-3; possibly TRBD1 for D (5 bases). This CDR3 has 15 residues. Germline V lookup: CDR1 SGDLS, CDR2 YYNGEE. The V end was cut by 5 bases, the J end by 0 bases, with 12 bases between. The CDR3 nucleotides are TGTGCCAGCAGAGGGGACGGGAGCTCTGGAAACACCATATATTTT. It yields the protein CASRGDGSSGNTIYF.

V is TRBV2 and J is TRBJ2-3; the D is unclear. The germline CDR1 and CDR2 sequences are SNHLY and FYNNEI. This CDR3 is 13 amino acids long. The V end lost 2 bases, the J end lost 2 bases, and 5 bases lay between the germline ends. The chain's CDR3 is CASSELPTDTQYF. DNA for the CDR3: TGTGCCAGCAGTGAACTCCCCACAGATACGCAGTATTTT.

This clonotype was seen a few times. This sequence joins TRBV28 and TRBJ1-4; unclear D gene. In germline, CDR1 is MDHEN, CDR2 SYDVKM. The V gene lost 2 bases and the J gene lost 0 bases, with 7 bases spanning the gap. The CDR3 extends over 15 amino acids. CDR3: CASSLGGSTNEKLFF. CDR3 sequence (DNA): TGTGCCAGCAGTTTAGGTGGTTCAACTAATGAAAAACTGTTTTTT.

The genes are TRBV28 and TRBJ2-7; 7 nucleotides align to TRBD1. V lost 8 bases to trimming and J lost 4 bases; unmatched junction nucleotides: 8. The CDR3 is 13 amino acids. The germline V gene has CDR1 MDHEN and CDR2 SYDVKM. CDR3 amino acids: CASRTGVGYEQYF. The CDR3 coding sequence is TGTGCCAGCCGCACAGGGGTAGGGTACGAGCAGTACTTC.

This clonotype was picked up a small number of times. The chain has TRBV9 and TRBJ2-7; the D gene is possibly TRBD1 (6 bases). The V gene lost 0 bases and the J gene lost 3 bases, with 10 bases spanning the gap. This CDR3 has 14 amino acids. Looked up from germline, CDR1 is SGDLS and CDR2 is YYNGEE. The CDR3 region is CASSVAGGGYEQYF. The CDR3 DNA reads as TGTGCCAGCAGCGTAGCTGGGGGCGGCTACGAGCAGTACTTC.